The rows below give T cell receptor beta chains drawn from one sample of a study of PD-L1 blockade in urothelial cancer. Data came from immunoSEQ multiplex PCR; TCRdb stores just in-frame clones and leaves some out. The table records around 70,000 clones, 65% to 85% of them present only once. Sample: PBMCs, taken around atezolizumab (anti-PD-L1) treatment. The origin of the receptors is a woman aged 70-85 years with urothelial cancer. Both conserved end residues are part of each CDR3. The D gene is left open where the match is weak. Size is omitted from some rows. Given values are once, few, many or a class for expanded clones.

CASSWGLYQETQYF	TGTGCCAGCAGCTGGGGACTATACCAAGAGACCCAGTACTTC	TRBJ2-5	.	TRBV5-4	TRBD2
CASSESKGLNTEAFF	TGTGCCAGCAGTGAATCTAAGGGGCTGAACACTGAAGCTTTCTTT	TRBJ1-1	.	TRBV25-1	.
CAWSPKSRVAGAGEFF	TGTGCCTGGAGTCCCAAATCACGTGTAGCGGGGGCGGGGGAGTTCTTC	TRBJ2-1	.	TRBV30	TRBD2
CASSLEPGGLYEQYF	TGTGCCAGCAGCTTGGAGCCAGGGGGCCTCTACGAGCAGTACTTC	TRBJ2-7	.	TRBV5-6	TRBD1
CASSRRMSVSSYNEQFF	TGTGCCAGCAGCCGAAGAATGAGCGTCAGCTCCTACAATGAGCAGTTCTTC	TRBJ2-1	.	TRBV7-8	.
CASSSIMRGIPLYGYTF	TGTGCCAGCAGCTCCATTATGCGAGGGATCCCTCTCTATGGCTACACCTTC	TRBJ1-2	.	TRBV11-3	.
CASSYRLAGEGNEQFF	TGTGCCAGCAGTTACCGACTAGCGGGGGAGGGCAATGAGCAGTTCTTC	TRBJ2-1	once	TRBV6-6	TRBD2
CASSSGLDTDTQYF	TGTGCCAGCAGCTCAGGACTAGACACAGATACGCAGTATTTT	TRBJ2-3	.	TRBV7-9	TRBD2
CASSLAGTGGFTEAFF	TGCGCCAGCAGCTTGGCAGGGACAGGGGGCTTCACTGAAGCTTTCTTT	TRBJ1-1	.	TRBV5-1	TRBD1
CASSFETGGGQTDTQYF	TGTGCCAGTAGTTTCGAGACAGGGGGCGGACAGACAGATACGCAGTATTTT	TRBJ2-3	.	TRBV19	TRBD1
CASSANLGSSYNEQFF	TGTGCCAGCAGCGCGAACTTGGGGAGCTCCTACAATGAGCAGTTCTTC	TRBJ2-1	.	TRBV9	.
CASRLGQGTNQPQHF	TGTGCCAGCAGGCTGGGACAGGGGACCAATCAGCCCCAGCATTTT	TRBJ1-5	.	TRBV6-1	TRBD1
CASSVNRAGREFYGDTQYF	TGTGCCAGCAGCGTAAACCGAGCCGGGCGGGAGTTTTATGGAGATACGCAGTATTTT	TRBJ2-3	.	TRBV9	TRBD2
CASSPTRDSYGYTF	TGTGCCAGCTCACCAACCCGGGACAGCTATGGCTACACCTTC	TRBJ1-2	.	TRBV18	TRBD1
CASSAPTSLASQETQYF	TGTGCCAGCAGCGCCCCTACCTCGCTAGCGAGCCAAGAGACCCAGTACTTC	TRBJ2-5	.	TRBV9	.
CASTGSGTLNYGYTF	TGTGCCAGCACCGGCTCGGGGACTCTTAACTATGGCTACACCTTC	TRBJ1-2	.	TRBV27	.
CASSQDRGAEAFF	TGCGCCAGCAGCCAAGATCGGGGGGCTGAAGCTTTCTTT	TRBJ1-1	.	TRBV4-3	.
CAIRPGLAVEETGELFF	TGTGCCATCAGACCGGGACTAGCGGTAGAAGAGACCGGGGAGCTGTTTTTT	TRBJ2-2	.	TRBV10-3	TRBD2
CASRNRDKTDTQYF	TGCGCCAGCAGAAACAGGGACAAGACAGATACGCAGTATTTT	TRBJ2-3	.	TRBV5-1	.
CASRPGQGASPYGYTF	TGTGCCAGTAGACCGGGACAGGGGGCGTCTCCCTATGGCTACACCTTC	TRBJ1-2	.	TRBV19	TRBD1
CASSNRGRVGSGSHNEQFF	TGTGCCAGCAGCAATAGGGGGAGGGTCGGGAGCGGGAGTCATAATGAGCAGTTCTTC	TRBJ2-1	.	TRBV7-2	TRBD2
CASSLDNMNTEAFF	TGTGCCAGCAGCTTGGACAACATGAACACTGAAGCTTTCTTT	TRBJ1-1	.	TRBV5-4	.
CASRKTGAYEQYF	TGTGCCAGCAGGAAGACAGGGGCCTACGAGCAGTACTTC	TRBJ2-7	.	TRBV28	TRBD1
CASSWTGGETQYF	TGCGCCAGCAGCTGGACAGGGGGCGAGACCCAGTACTTC	TRBJ2-5	.	TRBV5-1	TRBD1
CASSLASYGGNTEAFF	TGCGCCAGCAGCTTGGCCTCCTACGGAGGTAACACTGAAGCTTTCTTT	TRBJ1-1	.	TRBV5-1	.
CASSLAGGNYEQYF	TGTGCCAGCAGCTTAGCGGGCGGAAACTACGAGCAGTACTTC	TRBJ2-7	.	TRBV5-4	.
CASSFQGARDNSPLHF	TGCGCCAGCAGCTTTCAGGGGGCGCGGGATAATTCACCCCTCCACTTT	TRBJ1-6	.	TRBV5-1	TRBD1
CASSQGGQGWNEKLFF	TGTGCCAGCAGCCAAGGGGGTCAGGGTTGGAATGAAAAACTGTTTTTT	TRBJ1-4	.	TRBV6-6	.
CASKAEQGSNQPQHF	TGTGCCAGTAAAGCAGAACAGGGGAGCAATCAGCCCCAGCATTTT	TRBJ1-5	.	TRBV19	TRBD1
CAWRYGGVNEQFF	TGTGCCTGGAGATACGGGGGGGTCAATGAGCAGTTCTTC	TRBJ2-1	.	TRBV30	TRBD2
CASSKVARGYNEQFF	TGTGCCAGCAGCAAAGTCGCCAGGGGGTACAATGAGCAGTTCTTC	TRBJ2-1	.	TRBV21-1	.
CASSSSTNYGYTF	TGTGCCAGCAGTTCCTCGACAAACTATGGCTACACCTTC	TRBJ1-2	.	TRBV28	.
CASSLEQASTDTQYF	TGCGCCAGCAGCTTGGAACAGGCTAGCACAGATACGCAGTATTTT	TRBJ2-3	.	TRBV5-1	.